The 8 T cell receptor beta chains below were found in one sample sequenced in a study of chemoradiotherapy in HPV16-positive cancers. The assay was immunoSEQ multiplex PCR, and TCRdb's table has in-frame clones only and misses some. Altogether roughly 5,000 clones are present, 80% to 95% being singletons, with the ten largest covering about a fifth. Sequenced here: blood, sampled from a patient who underwent chemoradiotherapy. The receptors come from a human donor with HPV-associated anogenital cancer.

V and J are TRBV11-3 and TRBJ2-3; 7 nucleotides line up with TRBD2. With 1 base clipped from V and 6 bases from J, the junction kept 10 bases outside the gene matches. This CDR3 has 16 amino acids. CDR1 is SGHNT and CDR2 is YENEEA in the germline V gene. The chain's CDR3 is CASSLGWRESHDTQYF. As DNA, the CDR3 is TGTGCCAGCAGCTTAGGGTGGCGGGAGAGCCATGATACGCAGTATTTT.

The chain couples TRBV7-2 to TRBJ1-6; 8 nucleotides align to TRBD1. With V trimmed by 6 bases and J by 9 bases, 4 bases remained unmatched. The CDR3 consists of 13 residues. The germline gives CDR1 SGHTA, CDR2 FQGNSA. CDR3 DNA sequence: TGTGCCAGCAGTCCGGACAGGGTTTCACCCCTCCACTTT. This encodes CASSPDRVSPLHF.

The chain has TRBV28 and TRBJ2-3, with D possibly TRBD2 on 6 matching bases. The V end lost 8 bases, the J end lost 4 bases, and 10 bases lay between the germline ends. The CDR3 totals 12 residues. The germline gives CDR1 MDHEN, CDR2 SYDVKM. This chain's CDR3 is CASSGGADTQYF. The CDR3, as DNA: TGTGCCAGCTCCGGGGGAGCAGATACGCAGTATTTT.

The chain is built from TRBV2 and TRBJ1-4, with 9 nucleotides matching TRBD1. V was pared by 8 bases and J by 7 bases, with 5 bases of the junction left unmatched. Germline loops: CDR1 SNHLY, CDR2 FYNNEI. This CDR3 spans 13 amino acids. The CDR3: CASGTGIGEKLFF. In nucleotides, the CDR3 is TGTGCCAGCGGGACAGGGATCGGTGAAAAACTGTTTTTT.

The chain links TRBV18 to TRBJ1-2; no firm D call. V shed 2 bases and J shed 10 bases, with 14 bases lying between them. Germline values: CDR1 KGHSH, CDR2 LQKENI. This CDR3 is built from 13 residues. CDR3 in DNA: TGTGCCAGCTCACCAGGGCTCGGTCTTGACTACACCTTC. Residues: CASSPGLGLDYTF.

Only one count was recorded for this clone. The genes are TRBV7-3 and TRBJ2-7; 8 bases are a match to TRBD1. The J segment lost 2 bases and the V segment lost 5 bases, leaving 5 bases of the junction unmatched. Per the germline V gene, CDR1 is SGHTA and CDR2 is FQGTGA. This CDR3 region has 14 residues. The CDR3 spells CASSHGTGPYEQYF. CDR3 nucleotide sequence: TGTGCCAGCAGCCATGGGACAGGCCCCTACGAGCAGTACTTC.

This sequence joins TRBV27 and TRBJ2-3; D might be TRBD1 (5 bases). From germline, CDR1 is MNHEY and CDR2 SMNVEV (reference sequence). The length of the CDR3 is 14 residues. The germline V and J ends were trimmed by 2 bases and 3 bases, with 9 bases remaining between them. The CDR3 loop reads CASSLQGSTDTQYF. CDR3 bases: TGTGCCAGCAGTTTACAGGGCTCTACAGATACGCAGTATTTT.

The chain is built from TRBV7-3 and TRBJ2-3; D unclear. This CDR3 is 14 amino acids long. V shed 4 bases and J shed 4 bases, with 12 bases lying between them. The germline V gene encodes CDR1 SGHTA and CDR2 FQGTGA. This chain's CDR3 is CASSSPLVADTQYF. In DNA form, the CDR3 reads TGTGCCAGCAGCTCCCCCCTAGTAGCAGATACGCAGTATTTT.